What follows are 8 T cell receptor beta chains derived from one specimen sequenced in a study of monozygotic twins with inflammatory bowel disease. From its re-call of the 5' RACE reads, TCRdb lists each CDR3 protein once, without DNA. In total, the table holds some 300,000 distinct CDR3 sequences. The material sequenced was blood. The receptors here all came from a human donor with ulcerative colitis or Crohn's disease, or a healthy co-twin of an affected twin (not recorded which).

The V and J genes are TRBV4-1 and TRBJ1-5. The germline CDR1 and CDR2 sequences are MGHRA and YSYEKL. The length of the CDR3 is 15 residues. The CDR3 sequence: CASSQTRFSNQPQHF.

The rearrangement uses TRBV20-1 and TRBJ2-7; the D call from TCRdb, TRBD1, cannot be confirmed without DNA. This CDR3 has 12 amino acids. Germline V gene data show CDR1 as DFQATT and CDR2 as SNEGSKA (reference sequence). CDR3 sequence reads: CSARTGHPEQYF.

This sequence joins TRBV18 and TRBJ2-5; the TCRdb call, TRBD1, lacks DNA for checking. The CDR3 contains 12 residues. Germline assignment: CDR1 KGHSH and CDR2 LQKENI. The CDR3 is CASAGTRETQYF.

The chain couples TRBV7-2 to TRBJ2-7; the D call of TRBD1 rests on TCRdb alone, since no DNA is present to check it. Per germline, CDR1 SGHTA and CDR2 FQGNSA. The CDR3 covers 16 residues. The CDR3 here is CASSLDPFQGRNEQYF.

The chain has TRBV7-2 and TRBJ2-5; as DNA is missing, the TRBD1 call by TCRdb cannot be tested. Germline V gene sequence: CDR1 SGHTA, CDR2 FQGNSA. The CDR3 totals 13 residues. CDR3 region: CASSSRDGETQYF.

The chain employs TRBV6-1 and TRBJ2-2; checking the TCRdb D call of TRBD1 is not possible without DNA. Looked up from germline, CDR1 is MNHNS and CDR2 is SASEGT. The length of the CDR3 is 14 residues. CDR3 residues: CASNVQGITGELFF.

The gene calls are TRBV7-2 and TRBJ1-5; TCRdb returns TRBD1, unconfirmable since there is no DNA. From germline, CDR1 is SGHTA and CDR2 FQGNSA. The CDR3 runs 14 residues. CDR3 region: CASSLGQGSKPQHF.

The CDR3 sequence: CAISGGTGANVLTF. The rearrangement joins TRBV10-3 to TRBJ2-6. CDR1 is ENHRY, CDR2 SYGVKD, per germline. The CDR3 is made up of 14 amino acids.